The sequence of this T cell receptor (beta chain) was determined in a study of CD8 T cells in Susac syndrome. With random hexamers, reverse transcription was performed on about 0.5 to 1 ug of RNA. Amplification of TCR beta CDR3 was carried out by immunoSEQ multiplex PCR, which covered 54 Vbeta and 13 Jbeta segments. A single record per CDR3 protein comes from TCRdb applying MiXCR to the immunoSEQ multiplex PCR reads. This sample carries approximately 120,000 distinct CDR3 sequences, approximately 93% of them seen once, and the ten largest clones take around 0.3%. CD8+ and CD4+ blood T cells underwent TCR beta sequencing. The multiple sclerosis controls, all treatment-naive patients, had relapsing-remitting disease that was stable or active. The CDR3 loop spans 13 amino acids. Trimming left V 1 base short and J 5 bases short, with 7 bases between. Germline-derived CDR1 and CDR2 are SGHRS and YFSETQ.

Material for sequencing was CD8+ T cells from PBMCs. The V and J genes are TRBV5-1 and TRBJ2-1, with D uncertain. The clonotype comes from a human donor with multiple sclerosis. The CDR3 region is CASSLILNNEQFF. DNA for the CDR3: TGCGCCAGCAGCTTGATACTAAACAATGAGCAGTTCTTC. The full variable domain, rest sourced from reference TRBV5-1 and TRBJ2-1, is KAGVTQTPRYLIKTRGQQVTLSCSPISGHRSVSWYQQTPGQGLQFLFEYFSETQRNKGNFPGRFSGRQFSNSRSEMNVSTLELGDSALYLCASSLILNNEQFFGPGTRLTVL.